Shown below are 22 T cell receptor beta chains from a single sample sequenced in a study of identifying expanded T cells in peripheral blood. The repertoire was sequenced with immunoSEQ multiplex PCR; TCRdb's copy has only in-frame clones and lacks some. Among approximately 130,000 clones listed, 75% to 90% were seen once. The sample consisted of blood. All receptors come from a person aged 18 to 75 in good health.

The rearrangement joins TRBV6-6 to TRBJ1-4, with D perhaps matching TRBD1 (5 bases). V shed 2 bases and J shed 6 bases, with 10 bases lying between them. CDR3 length: 14 residues. CDR1 MNHNY and CDR2 SVGAGI come from the germline V gene (reference sequence). The CDR3 here is CASSYRQGYEKLFF. The CDR3 coding sequence is TGTGCCAGCAGTTACAGGCAGGGATATGAAAAACTGTTTTTT.

A few counts support this clone. The gene calls are TRBV5-1 and TRBJ1-2; D is ambiguous. This CDR3 spans 12 amino acids. V was shortened by 0 bases and J by 8 bases, with 8 bases between the two germline ends. Germline CDR1 and CDR2: SGHRS and YFSETQ. The CDR3 region is CASSLGLNGYTF. CDR3 sequence (DNA): TGCGCCAGCAGCTTGGGATTGAACGGCTACACCTTC.

This clone was seen only a few times. This chain links TRBV7-9 with TRBJ2-3; possibly TRBD1 or TRBD2 for D (6 bases each). Germline lookup yields CDR1 SEHNR and CDR2 FQNEAQ (reference sequence). The CDR3 has 16 residues. V was trimmed by 6 bases and J by 1 base, leaving 17 bases between them. The CDR3 region is CASRPGRGPGTDTQYF. The DNA of the CDR3 is TGTGCCAGCAGACCAGGTCGGGGGCCCGGCACAGATACGCAGTATTTT.

The J gene is TRBJ2-1, the V gene TRBV6-5; D might be TRBD2 (5 bases). CDR1 is MNHEY, CDR2 SVGAGI, per germline. V gave up 3 bases and J gave up 6 bases, with 15 bases separating them. The CDR3 has 15 residues. The DNA for the CDR3 is TGTGCCAGCAGTTATGGCCAGTACGCGGGCAATGAGCAGTTCTTC. The encoded protein is CASSYGQYAGNEQFF.

This rearrangement joins TRBV7-9 to TRBJ1-2; D perhaps matches TRBD1 (5 bases). The CDR3 contains 18 residues. Between the trimmed V and J ends, which lost 1 base and 1 base, there was a span of 19 bases. CDR1 and CDR2 from the germline V gene are SEHNR and FQNEAQ (reference sequence). CDR3 sequence: CASSLESTPWGDNYGYTF. The CDR3 DNA reads as TGTGCCAGCAGCTTAGAATCCACCCCTTGGGGGGATAACTATGGCTACACCTTC.

The V gene is TRBV7-2, the J gene TRBJ2-7; no firm D call. V lost 1 base, J lost 0 bases, and 16 bases lay in between. The germline gives CDR1 SGHTA, CDR2 FQGNSA. The CDR3 loop spans 17 amino acids. CDR3 bases: TGTGCCAGCAGCTTAGTGATGACCGGGTTGAGCTCCTACGAGCAGTACTTC. Its translation is CASSLVMTGLSSYEQYF.

This clone was seen only a few times. The chain employs TRBV7-9 and TRBJ1-5; perhaps TRBD1 as D (6 bases). CDR3 length equals 14 residues. Germline-derived CDR1 and CDR2 are SEHNR and FQNEAQ (reference sequence). Trimming removed 5 bases from V and 7 bases from J, with 15 bases in between. CDR3 residues: CASSLSGQFQPQHF. The CDR3 region has the DNA TGTGCCAGCAGCCTAAGCGGACAGTTCCAGCCCCAGCATTTT.

The V call is TRBV6-1, the J call TRBJ2-1; 7 bases match TRBD1. The ends lost 4 bases at V and 7 bases at J; junction bases unmatched: 7. The length of the CDR3 is 14 residues. CDR1 MNHNS and CDR2 SASEGT come from the germline V gene. Here the CDR3 DNA reads TGTGCCAGCAGTGGACAGGGCTTTTGGAATGAGCAGTTCTTC. It yields the protein CASSGQGFWNEQFF.

This chain joins TRBV6-1 and TRBJ1-4; D gene unclear. This CDR3 is 15 amino acids long. Germline V gene data show CDR1 as MNHNS and CDR2 as SASEGT. Trimming shortened V by 2 bases and J by 0 bases, and 7 bases separated the two germline ends. The CDR3: CASSENLATNEKLFF. As DNA, the CDR3 is TGTGCCAGCAGTGAAAACCTTGCAACTAATGAAAAACTGTTTTTT.

V and J are TRBV13 and TRBJ1-1, with 7 nucleotides matching TRBD1. This CDR3 comprises 16 residues. Germline assignment: CDR1 PRHDT and CDR2 FYEKMQ (reference sequence). J was trimmed by 0 bases and V by 3 bases; bases with no gene match: 7. CDR3 DNA sequence: TGTGCCAGCAGCTTCCGCCGAGGGGGCCTGAACACTGAAGCTTTCTTT. This translates into CASSFRRGGLNTEAFF.

The V and J genes are TRBV5-1 and TRBJ2-3; tentatively, D is TRBD2 (6 bases). Germline V gene sequence: CDR1 SGHRS, CDR2 YFSETQ. The CDR3 extends over 15 amino acids. V shed 2 bases and J shed 0 bases, with 10 bases lying between them. CDR3 bases: TGCGCCAGCAGCTTCGGGAGCGGAAGCACAGATACGCAGTATTTT. Encoded protein: CASSFGSGSTDTQYF.

The CDR3 reads CASRTAGANVLTF. The DNA of the CDR3 is TGTGCCAGCCGGACAGCTGGGGCCAACGTCCTGACTTTC. J is TRBJ2-6 and V is TRBV2, with D possibly matching TRBD1 (6 bases). V was shortened by 8 bases and J by 2 bases, with 7 bases between the two germline ends. Germline V gene data show CDR1 as SNHLY and CDR2 as FYNNEI. The CDR3 has 13 amino acids. Looking up the rest from reference TRBV2 and TRBJ2-6 gives the full variable domain: EPEVTQTPSHQVTQMGQEVILRCVPISNHLYFYWYRQILGQKVEFLVSFYNNEISEKSEIFDDQFSVERPDGSNFTLKIRSTKLEDSAMYFCASRTAGANVLTFGAGSRLTVL.

This chain links TRBV7-2 with TRBJ2-7; D ambiguous. Germline lookup yields CDR1 SGHTA and CDR2 FQGNSA. The CDR3 is made up of 15 amino acids. V lost 1 base and J lost 4, with 14 bases in between. CDR3 amino acids: CASSLDGVIGYEQYF. The CDR3, as DNA: TGTGCCAGCAGCTTAGACGGAGTAATAGGGTACGAGCAGTACTTC.

The rearrangement links TRBV4-3 to TRBJ2-6, with D maybe TRBD1 (6 bases). This CDR3 comprises 17 residues. V was cut by 0 bases and J by 0 bases, with 9 bases left in between. The germline V gene encodes CDR1 LGHNA and CDR2 YSLEER. In nucleotides, the CDR3 is TGCGCCAGCAGCCAAGAGACAGGTGTCTCTGGGGCCAACGTCCTGACTTTC. Amino acid sequence: CASSQETGVSGANVLTF.

The gene calls are TRBV7-7 and TRBJ2-7; TRBD1 matches 8 bases. This CDR3 has 13 amino acids. V was clipped by 5 bases and J by 3 bases; unmatched bases: 3. The germline V gene has CDR1 SSHAT and CDR2 FNYEAQ (reference sequence). The chain's CDR3 is CASSPGQGYEQYF. Here the CDR3 DNA reads TGTGCCAGCAGCCCCGGACAGGGCTACGAGCAGTACTTC. Full variable domain (rest looked up from reference TRBV7-7 and TRBJ2-7): GAGVSQSPRYKVTKRGQDVTLRCDPISSHATLYWYQQALGQGPEFLTYFNYEAQPDKSGLPSDRFSAERPEGSISTLTIQRTEQRDSAMYRCASSPGQGYEQYFGPGTRLTVT.

J is TRBJ2-7 and V is TRBV19; 7 positions match TRBD1. The CDR3 runs to 12 residues. V lost 6 bases to trimming and J lost 3 bases; unmatched junction nucleotides: 2. The germline V gene has CDR1 LNHDA and CDR2 SQIVND (reference sequence). DNA for the CDR3: TGTGCCAGTAGGGGGGACAGCTACGAGCAGTACTTC. Its protein is CASRGDSYEQYF.

V usage is TRBV27 and J usage is TRBJ2-2, with D unclear. In germline, CDR1 is MNHEY, CDR2 SMNVEV (reference sequence). Trimming removed 6 bases from V and 5 bases from J, with 10 bases in between. This CDR3 comprises 13 residues. The CDR3 coding sequence is TGTGCCAGCAGCCCTTTTACAACCGGGGAGCTGTTTTTT. This codes for CASSPFTTGELFF.

This clone occurred a few times. The V call is TRBV11-2, the J call TRBJ1-2, with D uncertain. Trimming left V 4 bases short and J 7 bases short, with 13 bases between. The CDR3 runs to 13 residues. The V gene's germline CDR1 is SGHAT and CDR2 FQNNGV. CDR3 coding DNA: TGTGCCAGCAGCTCGGAGGGTGCCGGTGGCTACACCTTC. Translation: CASSSEGAGGYTF. Full variable domain (missing parts from reference TRBV11-2 and TRBJ1-2): EAGVAQSPRYKIIEKRQSVAFWCNPISGHATLYWYQQILGQGPKLLIQFQNNGVVDDSQLPKDRFSAERLKGVDSTLKIQPAKLEDSAVYLCASSSEGAGGYTFGSGTRLTVV.

The chain links TRBV11-2 to TRBJ2-4; possibly TRBD1 or TRBD2 for D (5 bases each). The CDR3 spans 17 residues. Deletions cut 2 bases from V and 0 bases from J, with 14 bases between. Per the germline V gene, CDR1 is SGHAT and CDR2 is FQNNGV. CDR3: CASSLWAGTLAKNIQYF. The CDR3 coding sequence is TGTGCCAGCAGCTTATGGGCAGGGACCCTAGCCAAAAACATTCAGTACTTC.

This clone has a handful of counts. The chain links TRBV2 to TRBJ1-2, with TRBD1 as a possible D gene (6 bases). The CDR3 is 13 amino acids. The germline V gene has CDR1 SNHLY and CDR2 FYNNEI. V lost 6 bases and J lost 2, with 10 bases in between. CDR3 protein: CASSGGQNYGYTF. CDR3 in DNA: TGTGCCAGCAGCGGGGGACAAAACTATGGCTACACCTTC.

The V and J genes are TRBV4-1 and TRBJ1-6, with D hard to call. The CDR3 consists of 13 residues. The V end was cut by 6 bases, the J end by 10 bases, with 13 bases between. Germline assignment: CDR1 MGHRA and CDR2 YSYEKL. This CDR3 is CASRQRVGSPLHF. In DNA form, the CDR3 reads TGCGCCAGCAGGCAAAGGGTTGGATCACCCCTCCACTTT.

V usage is TRBV19 and J usage is TRBJ1-5; tentative D call: TRBD1 (5 bases). This CDR3 is 14 amino acids long. The V gene lost 0 bases and the J gene lost 5 bases, with 8 bases spanning the gap. Germline CDR1 reads LNHDA; CDR2 reads SQIVND (reference sequence). CDR3 protein: CASSIDGGDQPQHF. CDR3 sequence (DNA): TGTGCCAGTAGTATAGACGGGGGTGATCAGCCCCAGCATTTT.